This T cell receptor beta chain was observed in a study of blood T cell repertoires in COVID-19. Study in general: T cells, B-cell-depleted T cells, or PBMCs supplied cDNA or gDNA.

The Seattle site enrolled patients during active infection and followed them longitudinally. The CDR3 extends over 12 amino acids. V gave up 6 bases and J gave up 9 bases, with 12 bases separating them. Looked up from germline, CDR1 is LNHDA and CDR2 is SQIVND (reference sequence). How the authors handled the data: The assay estimated nucleated cells by amplifying reference gene primers. The table came from immunoSEQ multiplex PCR; TCRdb's copy has only in-frame clones and leaves some out. That table is the source of V, J and clone size, and D and trimming were worked out from the DNA. Of about 87,000 clones listed, approximately 85% are singletons.

The J gene is TRBJ2-1, the V gene TRBV19; a possible D gene is TRBD1 (6 bases). The receptor was isolated from an elderly woman with COVID-19, enrolled during active disease. Sequencing input: peripheral blood. The CDR3 nucleotides read TGTGCCAGTAGCAGAGGGGACATTGAGCAGTTCTTC. Its protein product is CASSRGDIEQFF.